Many counts were recorded for the clone carrying this T cell receptor beta chain. The antigen is undetermined. The CDR3 contains 15 residues. Trimming shortened V by 5 bases and J by 3 bases, and 16 bases separated the two germline ends. Per the germline V gene, CDR1 is MNHEY and CDR2 is SVGEGT. Under the authors' procedure: A classifier for distant metastasis in papillary thyroid cancer was constructed using CDR3 differences observed across clinicopathological groups. TCRdb reprocessed the PCR reads using MiXCR. TCRdb assigned the V and J calls; the authors' analysis was not used. This table has tens of thousands of clones, around 28% appearing once. This entry belongs to a study of metastatic and nonmetastatic thyroid tumors. Study-level information: Repertoires were compared across blood and tumor or nodule tissue from malignant and benign thyroid patients.

Study-level results: Compared with benign nodules, malignant thyroid tumors were reported to have significantly higher TCR beta diversity in both blood and tumor.

Every patient underwent thyroid surgery untreated. The J gene is TRBJ1-1, the V gene TRBV6-2 or TRBV6-3; TRBD1 is a possible D gene (5 bases). The TCR was taken from a male donor with papillary thyroid cancer or a benign thyroid nodule (not recorded which). Some clones in this sample may be carry-over from other donors' samples. The sequenced sample consisted of blood. DNA of the CDR3: TGTGCCAGCAGTGCCCGCAGGGACGAACACACTGAAGCTTTCTTT. Its translation is CASSARRDEHTEAFF.